These 26 T cell receptor beta chains came from one sample sequenced in a study of T cell responses to AZD1222 COVID-19 vaccine. The method was immunoSEQ multiplex PCR; TCRdb's version includes in-frame clones alone and lacks a portion of them. The sample lists over 85,000 clones, over 85% occurring once. Sequenced here: peripheral blood, sampled 28 days after the second AZD1222 dose. The origin of the receptors is an adult who received the AZD1222 COVID-19 vaccine.

V is TRBV19 and J is TRBJ2-7, with 8 bases identical to TRBD1. Germline CDR1 and CDR2: LNHDA and SQIVND (reference sequence). CDR3 size: 15 residues. The V gene end was trimmed by 6 bases and the J gene end by 2 bases; junction bases not matched to a gene: 9. Here the CDR3 DNA reads TGTGCCAGTAGGGACAGGGCAGAGGGGGCCTACGAGCAGTACTTC. Translation: CASRDRAEGAYEQYF. Variable domain in full (rest from reference TRBV19 and TRBJ2-7): DGGITQSPKYLFRKEGQNVTLSCEQNLNHDAMYWYRQDPGQGLRLIYYSQIVNDFQKGDIAEGYSVSREKKESFPLTVTSAQKNPTAFYLCASRDRAEGAYEQYFGPGTRLTVT.

This chain links TRBV5-6 with TRBJ1-3; D possibly corresponds to TRBD1 (5 bases). Germline V CDR1 and CDR2: SGHDT, YYEEEE. The V gene lost 5 bases and the J gene lost 4 bases, with 10 bases spanning the gap. The CDR3 length is 13 residues. The CDR3 DNA reads TGTGCCAGCAGGTCCAGGGTGGGAAACACCATATATTTT. Translating it yields CASRSRVGNTIYF.

Only one count was recorded for this clone. The genes are TRBV6-2 or TRBV6-3 and TRBJ2-3, with 8 positions matching TRBD2. The CDR3 is 16 amino acids. V was clipped by 6 bases and J by 1 base; unmatched bases: 9. CDR1 and CDR2 (germline): MNHEY, SVGEGT. CDR3 region: CASSPKRGPRTDTQYF. The CDR3 nucleotides read TGTGCCAGCAGCCCCAAGCGGGGGCCGCGCACAGATACGCAGTATTTT.

The sample holds one count of this clone. The gene calls are TRBV5-6 and TRBJ1-1, with 8 positions matching TRBD1. Per the germline V gene, CDR1 is SGHDT and CDR2 is YYEEEE. With 4 bases clipped from V and 3 bases from J, the junction kept 14 bases outside the gene matches. The CDR3 length is 17 residues. This CDR3 reads CASSGLDRAEWDTEAFF. CDR3 nucleotides: TGTGCCAGCAGCGGCTTGGACAGGGCGGAATGGGACACTGAAGCTTTCTTT.

The J gene is TRBJ2-7, the V gene TRBV7-6; the D gene could be TRBD1 or TRBD2 (5 bases each). The CDR3 extends over 14 amino acids. The V and J ends lost 1 base and 2 bases respectively, with 9 bases between them. CDR1 is SGHVS and CDR2 is FNYEAQ in the germline V gene. This CDR3 reads CASSLGDRPYEQYF. CDR3 nucleotides: TGTGCCAGCAGCTTAGGGGACCGCCCCTACGAGCAGTACTTC. Full variable domain (outside the CDR3, taken from reference TRBV7-6 and TRBJ2-7): GAGVSQSPRYKVTKRGQDVALRCDPISGHVSLYWYRQALGQGPEFLTYFNYEAQQDKSGLPNDRFSAERPEGSISTLTIQRTEQRDSAMYRCASSLGDRPYEQYFGPGTRLTVT.

The gene calls are TRBV5-4 and TRBJ2-7, with D perhaps assigned TRBD1 or TRBD2 (6 bases each). Trimming cost V 0 bases and J 7 bases, with 14 bases left between them. The length of the CDR3 is 14 residues. Germline CDR1 SGHNT, CDR2 YYREEE (reference sequence). CDR3 protein: CASSLGGDKGEQYF. In DNA, the CDR3 is TGTGCCAGCAGCTTGGGCGGGGACAAGGGGGAGCAGTACTTC.

The chain links TRBV12-5 to TRBJ2-7; tentative D call: TRBD1 (5 bases). Per germline, CDR1 LGHNT and CDR2 FRNRAP. Trimming took 5 bases from V and 7 from J, leaving 9 bases between them. This CDR3 is built from 11 residues. CDR3 nucleotide sequence: TGTGCTAGTGGTCAAGGACATGAGCAGTACTTC. Protein product: CASGQGHEQYF. Full variable domain (rest looked up from reference TRBV12-5 and TRBJ2-7): DARVTQTPRHKVTEMGQEVTMRCQPILGHNTVFWYRQTMMQGLELLAYFRNRAPLDDSGMPKDRFSAEMPDATLATLKIQPSEPRDSAVYFCASGQGHEQYFGPGTRLTVT.

The genes are TRBV5-6 and TRBJ1-5, with D unclear. This CDR3 contains 16 residues. Germline values: CDR1 SGHDT, CDR2 YYEEEE. Trimming removed 4 bases at V and 3 bases at J, with 17 bases between. DNA of the CDR3: TGTGCCAGCAGCGCGGGGTCCGATTTCTACAATCAGCCCCAGCATTTT. Translating it yields CASSAGSDFYNQPQHF.

The CDR3 region is CATSDIGSDTQYF. In DNA form, the CDR3 reads TGTGCCACCAGTGATATTGGGTCAGATACGCAGTATTTT. The V gene is TRBV24-1, the J gene TRBJ2-3, with D unclear. From germline, CDR1 is KGHDR and CDR2 SFDVKD. V was clipped by 3 bases and J by 4 bases, with 7 bases between them. There are 13 residues in the CDR3.

The V gene is TRBV6-4, the J gene TRBJ1-1; 7 bases align to TRBD1. The V and J ends lost 6 bases and 1 base, in that order; junction bases with no gene match: 5. CDR3 length equals 14 residues. Germline V gene data show CDR1 as MRHNA and CDR2 as SNTAGT. The CDR3 reads CASSRGGGNTEAFF. The CDR3 DNA reads as TGTGCCAGCAGCCGAGGGGGCGGGAACACTGAAGCTTTCTTT.

CDR3 nucleotide sequence: TGTGCCAGTAGACGAAAATGGAACGCCGATGAAGCTTTCTTT. It translates to CASRRKWNADEAFF. The chain recombines TRBV19 with TRBJ1-1; D is unclear. The V end was cut by 6 bases, the J end by 7 bases, with 18 bases between. Per the germline V gene, CDR1 is LNHDA and CDR2 is SQIVND (reference sequence). The CDR3 runs to 14 residues.

J is TRBJ1-4 and V is TRBV10-3, with 8 nucleotides matching TRBD1. Germline values: CDR1 ENHRY, CDR2 SYGVKD. The J segment lost 5 bases and the V segment lost 4 bases, leaving 0 bases of the junction unmatched. CDR3 length: 13 residues. The CDR3 sequence is CAISGTGNEKLFF. The DNA for the CDR3 is TGTGCCATCAGTGGGACAGGGAATGAAAAACTGTTTTTT.

The chain combines TRBV7-9 with TRBJ2-1; perhaps TRBD2 as D (5 bases). The germline V and J ends were trimmed by 0 bases and 2 bases, with 5 bases remaining between them. Germline CDR1 is SEHNR and CDR2 is FQNEAQ (reference sequence). The length of the CDR3 is 14 residues. In nucleotides, the CDR3 is TGTGCCAGCAGCTTAGCCGGGACCTACAATGAGCAGTTCTTC. Translated: CASSLAGTYNEQFF.

The chain employs TRBV18 and TRBJ2-1; 10 positions match TRBD2. Trimming cost V 0 bases and J 1 base; bases outside gene matches: 0. The CDR3 loop spans 16 amino acids. CDR1 is KGHSH, CDR2 LQKENI, per germline. The CDR3 protein is CASSPPSGGSYNEQFF. The CDR3 DNA reads as TGTGCCAGCTCACCACCTAGCGGGGGGTCCTACAATGAGCAGTTCTTC.

V is TRBV6-4 and J is TRBJ2-2, with D possibly being TRBD2 (5 bases). Germline V lookup: CDR1 MRHNA, CDR2 SNTAGT. V was pared by 1 base and J by 0 bases, with 9 bases between. The CDR3 loop spans 16 amino acids. In DNA form, the CDR3 reads TGTGCCAGCAGTGACTTGGGGAGAACGAACACCGGGGAGCTGTTTTTT. Amino acid sequence: CASSDLGRTNTGELFF.

The genes are TRBV28 and TRBJ1-2; maybe TRBD1 (6 bases). Looked up from germline, CDR1 is MDHEN and CDR2 is SYDVKM. V was shortened by 6 bases and J by 3 bases, with 11 bases between the two germline ends. The CDR3 contains 13 residues. CDR3 nucleotide sequence: TGTGCCAGCAGGTCAGGGGTGGACTATGGCTACACCTTC. Its translation is CASRSGVDYGYTF.

A word on this clone: At the DNA level, this CDR3 is encoded by other sequences in the same sample as well. V gene TRBV5-1 combines with J gene TRBJ2-3; no reliable D call. Germline V gene sequence: CDR1 SGHRS, CDR2 YFSETQ. V was shortened by 2 bases and J by 0 bases, with 4 bases between the two germline ends. The CDR3 is made up of 13 amino acids. CDR3 in DNA: TGCGCCAGCAGCTTTGGTAGCACAGATACGCAGTATTTT. It yields the protein CASSFGSTDTQYF.

V and J are TRBV6-5 and TRBJ2-7, with a tentative D call TRBD1 (5 bases). The CDR3 consists of 15 residues. The V and J ends lost 5 bases and 3 bases respectively, with 17 bases between them. Germline V gives CDR1 MNHEY, CDR2 SVGAGI. DNA of the CDR3: TGTGCCAGCAGTATTAGGGGAAGCGCGCACTACGAGCAGTACTTC. It encodes CASSIRGSAHYEQYF.

The V and J genes are TRBV5-1 and TRBJ2-2, with 8 bases fitting TRBD1. CDR1 and CDR2 from the germline V gene are SGHRS and YFSETQ. The V gene end was trimmed by 4 bases and the J gene end by 6 bases; junction bases not matched to a gene: 8. This CDR3 has 15 residues. The CDR3 DNA is TGCGCCAGCAGCCAGACAGGGGTCCAAGCCGGGGAGCTGTTTTTT. Translated, it gives CASSQTGVQAGELFF.

The chain recombines TRBV7-2 with TRBJ1-1; a weak D match, TRBD1 (6 bases). V was trimmed by 5 bases and J by 1 base, leaving 17 bases between them. The CDR3 runs 16 residues. Germline V CDR1 and CDR2: SGHTA, FQGNSA. CDR3 bases: TGTGCCAGCAGCCGCCTACCGGGACAAACGAACACTGAAGCTTTCTTT. This translates into CASSRLPGQTNTEAFF.

The rearrangement joins TRBV4-2 to TRBJ1-6; D gene ambiguous. The CDR3 loop spans 12 amino acids. The V and J ends lost 0 bases and 11 bases respectively, with 5 bases between them. Germline assignment: CDR1 LGHNA and CDR2 YNFKEQ. CDR3 sequence (DNA): TGTGCCAGCAGCCAAGAAAGGGCACCCCTCCACTTT. This codes for CASSQERAPLHF.

The chain carries TRBV6-5 and TRBJ2-3; 12 positions match TRBD2. This CDR3 has 16 residues. V dropped 4 bases and J dropped 3; count of bases not matched to a gene: 5. CDR1 is MNHEY and CDR2 is SVGAGI in the germline V gene. The CDR3 DNA sequence: TGTGCCAGCAGTTCGGCACTAGCGGGGGGAACAGATACGCAGTATTTT. Translating it yields CASSSALAGGTDTQYF.

This clone occurred once. V gene TRBV4-1 combines with J gene TRBJ2-6, with unresolved D. The CDR3 consists of 13 residues. V shed 8 bases and J shed 4 bases, with 9 bases lying between them. CDR1 MGHRA and CDR2 YSYEKL come from the germline V gene. CDR3 region: CASGVRGANVLTF. The CDR3 DNA sequence: TGCGCCAGCGGTGTTCGAGGGGCCAACGTCCTGACTTTC.

This clone was detected once. The gene calls are TRBV5-3 and TRBJ1-5; 8 nucleotides agree with TRBD1. TRBV5-3 is given ORF status, its function remaining uncertain. This CDR3 is built from 18 residues. V trimming: 5 bases; J trimming: 0 bases; junction bases outside the gene matches: 13. As DNA, the CDR3 is TGTGCCAGAAGTCAAGCGGGACAGGAGTACGATAGCAATCAGCCCCAGCATTTT. This gives the protein CARSQAGQEYDSNQPQHF.

This sequence joins TRBV2 and TRBJ2-3; no reliable D call. This CDR3 has 12 amino acids. Germline values: CDR1 SNHLY, CDR2 FYNNEI. Deletions cut 8 bases from V and 5 bases from J, with 11 bases between. CDR3 protein: CASAQGQDTQYF. The CDR3 DNA reads as TGTGCCAGCGCTCAAGGCCAAGATACGCAGTATTTT. Using reference TRBV2 and TRBJ2-3 for the parts outside the CDR3, the full variable domain is EPEVTQTPSHQVTQMGQEVILRCVPISNHLYFYWYRQILGQKVEFLVSFYNNEISEKSEIFDDQFSVERPDGSNFTLKIRSTKLEDSAMYFCASAQGQDTQYFGPGTRLTVL.

This clone was observed a single time. The genes are TRBV19 and TRBJ2-1; tentatively, D is TRBD1 (5 bases). Trimming took 4 bases from V and 1 from J, leaving 11 bases between them. Germline CDR1 LNHDA, CDR2 SQIVND (reference sequence). The CDR3 covers 15 residues. This CDR3 reads CASSRSRVSYNEQFF. The CDR3 bases are TGTGCCAGTAGTAGATCCAGGGTGTCCTACAATGAGCAGTTCTTC.